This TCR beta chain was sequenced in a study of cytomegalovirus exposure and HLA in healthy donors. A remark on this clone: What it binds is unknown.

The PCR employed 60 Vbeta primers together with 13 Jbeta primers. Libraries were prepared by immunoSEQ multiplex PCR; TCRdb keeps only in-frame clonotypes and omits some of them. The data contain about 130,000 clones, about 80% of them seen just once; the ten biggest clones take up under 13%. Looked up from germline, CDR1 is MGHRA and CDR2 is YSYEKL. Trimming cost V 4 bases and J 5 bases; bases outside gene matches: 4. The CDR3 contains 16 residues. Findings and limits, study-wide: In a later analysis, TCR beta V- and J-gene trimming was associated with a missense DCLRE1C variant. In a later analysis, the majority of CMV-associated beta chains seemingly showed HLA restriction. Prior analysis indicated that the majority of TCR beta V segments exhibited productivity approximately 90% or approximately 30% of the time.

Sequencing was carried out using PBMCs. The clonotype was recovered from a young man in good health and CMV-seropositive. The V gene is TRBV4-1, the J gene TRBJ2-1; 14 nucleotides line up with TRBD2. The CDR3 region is CASSLVTSGRDNEQFF. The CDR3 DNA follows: TGCGCCAGCAGCCTCGTGACTAGCGGGAGGGACAATGAGCAGTTCTTC.